These 27 T cell receptor beta chains were all obtained from the same sample, sequenced in a study of human T cells and chemical hapten exposure. Time point: patch test 1, 2 weeks after DPC sensitization. Regarding treatment: therapeutic diphenylcyclopropenone sensitization with weekly scalp DPC. Each CDR3 protein gets one entry after TCRdb re-called the RACE reads with MiXCR. In the table there are roughly 380,000 distinct CDR3 sequences, approximately 4.4% of which are singletons. Sample: whole blood, taken in connection with sensitization to the hapten diphenylcyclopropenone (DPC). These receptors came from a woman aged 45-65 years with alopecia areata. Some clones in this sample may be carry-over from other donors' samples.

This clonotype was seen ten or more times. The chain has TRBV15 and TRBJ2-7; D is undetermined. The CDR3 sequence is 12 residues long. Germline CDR1 is LNHNV and CDR2 is YYDKDF (reference sequence). Deletions cut 9 bases from V and 7 bases from J, with 16 bases between. The CDR3 DNA reads TGTGCCACGAGCCCGGCCACCCGGGAGCAGTACTTC. Its translation: CATSPATREQYF.

This clonotype was detected ten times or more. V gene TRBV7-9 combines with J gene TRBJ2-3; perhaps TRBD2 as D (5 bases). The CDR3 contains 14 residues. V dropped 7 bases and J dropped 1 base, with 12 bases sitting between them. The germline CDR1 and CDR2 sequences are SEHNR and FQNEAQ (reference sequence). The DNA of the CDR3 is TGTGCCAGCACCCCCCCGGAGGGCACAGATACGCAGTATTTT. Its translation: CASTPPEGTDTQYF. The whole variable domain, filled in from reference TRBV7-9 and TRBJ2-3, reads DTGVSQNPRHKITKRGQNVTFRCDPISEHNRLYWYRQTLGQGPEFLTYFQNEAQLEKSRLLSDRFSAERPKGSFSTLEIQRTEQGDSAMYLCASTPPEGTDTQYFGPGTRLTVL.

This clonotype was detected ten times or more. V and J are TRBV4-2 and TRBJ1-3; D remains unclear. Germline CDR1 LGHNA, CDR2 YNFKEQ. This CDR3 comprises 15 residues. V gave up 0 bases and J gave up 0 bases, with 6 bases separating them. The CDR3 DNA is TGTGCCAGCAGCCAAGATGAACGCTCTGGAAACACCATATATTTT. The encoded protein is CASSQDERSGNTIYF.

In regard to this clonotype: A much bigger clone sits one base away, suggesting this may be a read error. J is TRBJ1-2 and V is TRBV12-5, with D hard to call. CDR3 length: 14 residues. CDR1 is LGHNT and CDR2 is FRNRAP in the germline V gene. V lost 7 bases and J lost 2, with 14 bases in between. The CDR3 reads CASVGSGANYGYTF. The CDR3, as DNA: TGTGCTAGTGTGGGGAGTGGAGCGAACTATGGCTACACCTTC.

This clonotype was found a few times. The rearrangement uses TRBV29-1 and TRBJ2-2; D unresolved. Trimming took 5 bases from V and 2 from J, leaving 12 bases between them. The CDR3 runs to 14 residues. Germline V gene sequence: CDR1 SQVTM, CDR2 ANQGSEA. CDR3 sequence reads: CSVSGRRNTGELFF. Written as DNA, the CDR3 is TGCAGCGTTTCAGGCAGGAGAAACACCGGGGAGCTGTTTTTT.

The CDR3 protein is CSVERGTSGSSYEQYF. CDR3 coding DNA: TGCAGCGTTGAAAGAGGAACTAGCGGGAGCTCCTACGAGCAGTACTTC. The chain carries TRBV29-1 and TRBJ2-7; 11 bases map to TRBD2. Germline CDR1 SQVTM, CDR2 ANQGSEA. V shed 2 bases and J 0 bases; nucleotides not matched to a gene: 6. The CDR3 consists of 16 residues.

In this sample, this clonotype turned up many times. The chain employs TRBV10-3 and TRBJ2-1, with a tentative D call TRBD1 (6 bases). Germline CDR1 and CDR2: ENHRY and SYGVKD. V lost 4 bases, J lost 5 bases, and 9 bases lay in between. This CDR3 region has 13 residues. In nucleotides, the CDR3 is TGTGCCATCAGTGTACAGGGTAACAATGAGCAGTTCTTC. Translating gives CAISVQGNNEQFF.

In its sample, this clonotype was seen a few times. The genes are TRBV15 and TRBJ2-3; 9 bases are shared with TRBD1. V was pared by 3 bases and J by 0 bases, with 7 bases of the junction left unmatched. The CDR3 is made up of 17 amino acids. Germline CDR1 is LNHNV and CDR2 is YYDKDF (reference sequence). CDR3 nucleotide sequence: TGTGCCACCAGCAGTCACGGACAGGGGCGAAGCACAGATACGCAGTATTTT. It is translated as CATSSHGQGRSTDTQYF.

This clonotype has at least ten counts. V is TRBV10-3 and J is TRBJ1-4; 9 nucleotides match TRBD1. The CDR3 extends over 14 amino acids. Germline CDR1 is ENHRY and CDR2 is SYGVKD. V was pared by 0 bases and J by 7 bases, with 0 bases of the junction left unmatched. CDR3 in amino acids: CAISESTGGEKLFF. CDR3 in DNA: TGTGCCATCAGTGAGTCGACAGGGGGTGAAAAACTGTTTTTT.

Ten or more counts support this clonotype. The V gene is TRBV6-5, the J gene TRBJ1-1, with 10 bases aligning to TRBD1. The V segment lost 4 bases and the J segment 4 bases; nucleotides outside the gene matches: 3. The CDR3 runs 14 residues. The germline V gene has CDR1 MNHEY and CDR2 SVGAGI. The CDR3, as DNA: TGTGCCAGCAGTTGGGACAGGGGTAGCACTGAAGCTTTCTTT. Translated: CASSWDRGSTEAFF.

This clonotype was picked up many times. This sequence joins TRBV6-5 and TRBJ2-1; TRBD2 aligns across 14 bases. This CDR3 is built from 16 residues. After removal of 6 bases from V and 4 bases from J, the junction contained 5 bases not matched to a gene. Germline assignment: CDR1 MNHEY and CDR2 SVGAGI. As DNA, the CDR3 is TGTGCCAGCAGGGGACTAGCGGGAGTCGGGTACAATGAGCAGTTCTTC. It translates to CASRGLAGVGYNEQFF.

The table lists this clonotype with many counts. V is TRBV28 and J is TRBJ1-5; weak D call: TRBD1 (5 bases). CDR3 length: 13 amino acids. Trimming shortened V by 10 bases and J by 7 bases, and 17 bases separated the two germline ends. Germline V gene sequence: CDR1 MDHEN, CDR2 SYDVKM. CDR3 region: CAIRRGARQPQHF. The CDR3 DNA follows: TGTGCCATCCGGCGAGGGGCACGGCAGCCCCAGCATTTT.

This clonotype was seen at least ten times. Written as DNA, the CDR3 is TGTGCCAGCAGCGTAGGGTCCGGGGCAACTAATGAAAAACTGTTTTTT. It encodes CASSVGSGATNEKLFF. V usage is TRBV9 and J usage is TRBJ1-4, with no clear D. CDR1 is SGDLS and CDR2 is YYNGEE in the germline V gene. This CDR3 has 16 amino acids. The germline V and J ends were trimmed by 0 bases and 0 bases, with 9 bases remaining between them.

This clonotype was observed many times. This sequence joins TRBV7-2 and TRBJ2-7; no clear D gene. Trimming shortened V by 2 bases and J by 2 bases, and 7 bases separated the two germline ends. Per the germline V gene, CDR1 is SGHTA and CDR2 is FQGNSA. The CDR3 covers 13 residues. CDR3 protein: CASSLWAAYEQYF. DNA of the CDR3: TGTGCCAGCAGCTTATGGGCCGCCTACGAGCAGTACTTC.

This clonotype was found many times. The chain links TRBV29-1 to TRBJ1-2, with D possibly being TRBD1 (6 bases). The CDR3 totals 13 residues. Trimming removed 2 bases from V and 8 bases from J, with 15 bases in between. Germline V lookup: CDR1 SQVTM, CDR2 ANQGSEA. CDR3 in amino acids: CSVERDTSGGYTF. The CDR3 DNA reads as TGCAGCGTTGAACGGGACACCTCAGGGGGCTACACCTTC.

This clonotype was picked up a small number of times. The CDR3: CASSAPGYEQYF. CDR3 DNA sequence: TGTGCCAGCAGTGCCCCGGGATACGAGCAGTACTTC. The chain joins TRBV2 to TRBJ2-7; D may be TRBD2 (5 bases). Trimming took 4 bases from V and 4 from J, leaving 8 bases between them. The germline CDR1 and CDR2 sequences are SNHLY and FYNNEI. This CDR3 is built from 12 residues.

This clonotype has at least ten counts. The V gene is TRBV28, the J gene TRBJ2-1; TRBD2 aligns across 10 bases. Germline V gene data show CDR1 as MDHEN and CDR2 as SYDVKM. CDR3 length equals 19 residues. J gave up 7 bases and V 5 bases, and 20 bases lay outside the gene matches. DNA for the CDR3: TGTGCCAGCAGTCGGGGTTCCGGACGCAAGCGGGAGGGCCGAAATGAGCAGTTCTTC. This encodes CASSRGSGRKREGRNEQFF.

In this sample, this clonotype turned up many times. This chain connects TRBV20-1 to TRBJ1-1; TRBD1 aligns across 7 bases. The CDR3 runs 14 residues. The germline CDR1 and CDR2 sequences are DFQATT and SNEGSKA (reference sequence). V shed 2 bases, J shed 2 bases, and the junction held 5 bases outside the gene matches. The CDR3: CSARRDRVNTEAFF. CDR3 bases: TGCAGTGCTAGAAGGGACAGAGTAAACACTGAAGCTTTCTTT.

The sample holds a few counts of this clonotype. The chain combines TRBV15 with TRBJ2-3, with D perhaps TRBD1 or TRBD2 (6 bases each). Germline V gives CDR1 LNHNV, CDR2 YYDKDF (reference sequence). The CDR3 extends over 15 amino acids. Trimming shortened V by 0 bases and J by 8 bases, and 15 bases separated the two germline ends. The CDR3 is CATSRDLGGHGTQYF. The CDR3 DNA sequence: TGTGCCACCAGCAGAGATTTGGGGGGCCACGGTACGCAGTATTTT.

This clonotype was seen repeatedly, ten times or more. This chain's CDR3 is CASSQNAPFSNQPQHF. The CDR3 DNA reads TGTGCCAGCTCACAAAACGCACCCTTTAGCAATCAGCCCCAGCATTTT. The rearrangement uses TRBV18 and TRBJ1-5; D remains ambiguous. The CDR3 spans 16 residues. Germline V gene sequence: CDR1 KGHSH, CDR2 LQKENI. V lost 4 bases and J lost 0, with 13 bases in between.

Ten or more counts support this clonotype. The genes are TRBV6-5 and TRBJ2-3, with unresolved D. Germline V gene lookup returns CDR1 MNHEY and CDR2 SVGAGI. The CDR3 sequence is 11 residues long. Trimming removed 4 bases at V and 8 bases at J, with 7 bases between. The CDR3 loop reads CASSSSSTQYF. CDR3 coding DNA: TGTGCCAGCAGTTCCTCCTCTACGCAGTATTTT.

A few counts support this clonotype. This sequence joins TRBV29-1 and TRBJ2-1, with D possibly being TRBD1 (7 bases). Germline assignment: CDR1 SQVTM and CDR2 ANQGSEA. This CDR3 is built from 14 residues. V was clipped by 7 bases and J by 0 bases, with 13 bases between them. The CDR3, as DNA: TGCAGCGCCCCAGGGGGGCCCTCCTACAATGAGCAGTTCTTC. Translated, it gives CSAPGGPSYNEQFF.

This clonotype showed up many times. The chain has TRBV12-5 and TRBJ2-1, with D possibly TRBD1 on 5 matching bases. CDR3 length equals 12 residues. V lost 7 bases to trimming and J lost 8 bases, with 12 bases between them. In germline, CDR1 is LGHNT, CDR2 FRNRAP. Written as DNA, the CDR3 is TGTGCTAGTGCGCAGGGCCGGGATGAGCAGTTCTTC. Translated, it gives CASAQGRDEQFF. Supplemented by reference TRBV12-5 and TRBJ2-1, the full variable domain reads DARVTQTPRHKVTEMGQEVTMRCQPILGHNTVFWYRQTMMQGLELLAYFRNRAPLDDSGMPKDRFSAEMPDATLATLKIQPSEPRDSAVYFCASAQGRDEQFFGPGTRLTVL.

This clonotype was seen a handful of times. An end of the junction differs from the germline gene, which may be a read error. V is TRBV28 and J is TRBJ2-7; TRBD2 agrees at 12 bases. Germline CDR1 MDHEN, CDR2 SYDVKM. This CDR3 contains 11 residues. The CDR3 DNA reads TGTGCCAGCACGGCTAGCGGGAGGGCCCACTTC. Residues: CASTASGRAHF.

This clonotype was recorded at least ten times. The chain combines TRBV20-1 with TRBJ2-1, with 8 bases that match TRBD1. The germline V gene encodes CDR1 DFQATT and CDR2 SNEGSKA (reference sequence). CDR3 size: 16 residues. With 8 bases clipped from V and 1 base from J, the junction kept 13 bases outside the gene matches. As DNA, the CDR3 is TGCAGTTCCGATAGTGGACAGGGAGAATCCTACAATGAGCAGTTCTTC. Its translation: CSSDSGQGESYNEQFF.

Ten or more counts support this clonotype. This chain uses TRBV7-2 with TRBJ2-3; D is undetermined. V gave up 3 bases and J gave up 2 bases, with 6 bases separating them. Germline loops: CDR1 SGHTA, CDR2 FQGNSA. CDR3 length equals 13 residues. The CDR3 nucleotides read TGTGCCAGCAGCTTCGGGTACACAGATACGCAGTATTTT. This encodes CASSFGYTDTQYF.

The J gene is TRBJ1-5, the V gene TRBV4-2, with D possibly matching TRBD1 (6 bases). Looked up from germline, CDR1 is LGHNA and CDR2 is YNFKEQ. The ends were cut back, 0 bases at V and 3 bases at J, with 9 bases in the middle. This CDR3 comprises 15 residues. CDR3 protein: CASSQEGGSNQPQHF. CDR3 coding DNA: TGTGCCAGCAGCCAAGAAGGGGGGTCCAATCAGCCCCAGCATTTT.